This TCR beta chain was observed in a study of blood T cell repertoires in COVID-19. This clone has at least ten counts. This CDR3 has 14 amino acids. Trimming cost V 0 bases and J 4 bases, with 7 bases left between them. CDR1 is SGHVS and CDR2 is FNYEAQ in the germline V gene. As processed by the authors: Amplification of reference gene primers provided the estimated nucleated cell counts. The data were produced by immunoSEQ multiplex PCR, yet TCRdb's version contains in-frame clones alone and is incomplete. The V and J calls and clone size are taken from that table; D and trimming were inferred from the DNA. The repertoire includes about 98,000 clones, 75% to 85% of them detected once, and around a quarter sits in the top ten.

The clonotype was recovered from a man in his 70s with acute or convalescent COVID-19. This chain links TRBV7-6 with TRBJ2-1; D unclear. Sequencing used peripheral blood. CDR3 nucleotides: TGTGCCAGCAGCTTAGCGGGCGCTTACAATGAGCAGTTCTTC. It codes for CASSLAGAYNEQFF.